These 12 T cell receptor beta chains were sequenced from one sample in a study of blood T cell repertoires in COVID-19 (dated by TCRdb to about 2020). Library prep was done by the immunoSEQ multiplex PCR assay. TCRdb's version of the immuneACCESS table is confined to in-frame rearrangements and falls short of the full clone set. An unresolved V gene accounts for under half of the shortfall where checked; the remainder is of unknown origin. The sample records some 220,000 clones, about nine tenths of which are singletons. The biggest ten clones account for more than 3.5% of the sample. The sequenced material came from PBMCs or T cells enriched from blood (not recorded which). All receptors derive from a woman between 35 and 50 years old with acute COVID-19.

In this sample, this clone turned up once. The V call is TRBV19, the J call TRBJ1-6; D is undetermined. Germline V gives CDR1 LNHDA, CDR2 SQIVND (reference sequence). The CDR3 consists of 14 residues. Trimming took off 2 bases at V and 8 bases at J, with 10 bases between the two ends. This chain's CDR3 is CASSISAGYSPLHF. For the CDR3, the DNA is TGTGCCAGTAGTATATCGGCAGGTTATTCACCCCTCCACTTT.

J is TRBJ2-7 and V is TRBV12-5, with TRBD2 as a possible D gene (6 bases). Germline assignment: CDR1 LGHNT and CDR2 FRNRAP. Trimming removed 0 bases from V and 11 bases from J, with 14 bases in between. The CDR3 extends over 13 amino acids. For the CDR3, the DNA is TGTGCTAGTGGTTTGGTACCGGAGGGAATTAAGTACTTC. This sequence encodes CASGLVPEGIKYF.

This clone was observed a few times. This chain uses TRBV7-9 with TRBJ2-1; D ambiguous. CDR3 length: 17 amino acids. Trimming shortened V by 2 bases and J by 0 bases, and 14 bases separated the two germline ends. Germline lookup yields CDR1 SEHNR and CDR2 FQNEAQ (reference sequence). The CDR3 is CASSLLPTFSSYNEQFF. In DNA form, the CDR3 reads TGTGCCAGCAGCTTATTGCCTACGTTTAGCTCCTACAATGAGCAGTTCTTC.

This chain uses TRBV5-4 with TRBJ1-1; TRBD1 might be the D (5 bases). The CDR3 runs to 14 residues. Germline V gene lookup returns CDR1 SGHNT and CDR2 YYREEE (reference sequence). V shed 3 bases and J shed 1 base, with 10 bases lying between them. CDR3 sequence reads: CASSWPQGNTEAFF. CDR3 bases: TGTGCCAGCAGCTGGCCCCAGGGGAACACTGAAGCTTTCTTT.

A note on this clone: The same CDR3 is also encoded by other DNA sequences in this sample. CDR3: CSVYRGAGNTIYF. CDR3 nucleotide sequence: TGCAGCGTTTACCGGGGTGCTGGAAACACCATATATTTT. The chain joins TRBV29-1 to TRBJ1-3; D not resolved. Trimming removed 5 bases at V and 2 bases at J, with 10 bases between. The CDR3 is made up of 13 amino acids. CDR1 is SQVTM and CDR2 is ANQGSEA in the germline V gene.

The chain links TRBV28 to TRBJ1-4; 8 bases line up with TRBD1. V gave up 5 bases and J gave up 6 bases; unmatched junction bases: 11. CDR1 is MDHEN, CDR2 SYDVKM, per germline. The CDR3 consists of 16 residues. The CDR3 loop reads CASSGKPGQADEKLFF. Written as DNA, the CDR3 is TGTGCCAGCAGTGGCAAGCCGGGACAGGCGGATGAAAAACTGTTTTTT.

The chain joins TRBV12-5 to TRBJ2-3, with 10 bases lining up with TRBD2. The CDR3 is 15 amino acids. The V gene's germline CDR1 is LGHNT and CDR2 FRNRAP. V gave up 5 bases and J gave up 0 bases; unmatched junction bases: 2. CDR3 sequence reads: CASGPGLASTDTQYF. CDR3 coding DNA: TGTGCTAGTGGTCCGGGACTAGCGAGCACAGATACGCAGTATTTT.

The genes are TRBV6-5 and TRBJ2-1; possible D gene TRBD2, 5 bases. V was clipped by 2 bases and J by 1 base, with 9 bases between them. This CDR3 region has 15 residues. The V gene's germline CDR1 is MNHEY and CDR2 SVGAGI. DNA of the CDR3: TGTGCCAGCAGTTACGAAAGCGGTTCCTACAATGAGCAGTTCTTC. Translation: CASSYESGSYNEQFF.

The chain has TRBV27 and TRBJ2-5; TRBD1 matches 9 bases. The CDR3 length is 14 residues. The junction had 2 bases not matched to a gene; V was cut back by 2 bases and J by 4 bases. Germline assignment: CDR1 MNHEY and CDR2 SMNVEV (reference sequence). The CDR3 DNA follows: TGTGCCAGCAGTTTAGGGACAGGGCGAGAGACCCAGTACTTC. Amino acids: CASSLGTGRETQYF.

This clone was seen a single time. The V gene is TRBV7-2, the J gene TRBJ2-1, with no clear D. CDR1 SGHTA and CDR2 FQGNSA come from the germline V gene. This CDR3 region has 12 residues. V was shortened by 3 bases and J by 9 bases, with 9 bases between the two germline ends. The CDR3: CASSLISGEQFF. The CDR3 DNA reads TGTGCCAGCAGCTTGATTTCGGGTGAGCAGTTCTTC.

V gene TRBV3-1 (or the pseudogene TRBV3-2) combines with J gene TRBJ1-6, with D tentatively TRBD1 (6 bases). The V end was cut by 4 bases, the J end by 0 bases, with 10 bases between. CDR1 is LGHDT and CDR2 is YNNKEL in the germline V gene (reference sequence). CDR3 length: 16 amino acids. In nucleotides, the CDR3 is TGTGCCAGCAGCCGGACAGTGAGCTCCTATAATTCACCCCTCCACTTT. This gives the protein CASSRTVSSYNSPLHF.

As DNA, the CDR3 is TGTGCCAGCAGTTACAGGCGACAAGGCATTGGGCAGTTCTTC. Translation gives CASSYRRQGIGQFF. The chain uses TRBV6-2 or TRBV6-3 and TRBJ2-1, with unresolved D. V lost 2 bases and J 12 bases, leaving 17 bases between the germline ends. CDR1 is MNHEY, CDR2 SVGEGT, per germline. The CDR3 consists of 14 residues.